Described below is a single TCR beta chain sequence and its context. The sample originates from a study of blood T cell repertoires in COVID-19. Turning to the study itself: Specimens from acute and convalescent COVID-19 originated in the United States, Italy and Spain. PBMCs, B-cell-depleted T cells, or T cells were the source of the cDNA or gDNA that made up the material.

J lost 8 bases, V lost 0 bases, and 8 bases had no gene match. This CDR3 contains 15 residues. Germline V gene sequence: CDR1 LGHNA, CDR2 YSLEER. Only in-frame clones appear in the TCRdb table, and some are missing; sequencing was by immunoSEQ multiplex PCR. The sample contains about 21,000 clones, around 86% of which appear only once. This rearrangement joins TRBV4-3 to TRBJ1-2; 8 bases fit TRBD1. The sample taken for sequencing was peripheral blood. The origin of this receptor is a man aged 70 or older with acute or convalescent COVID-19. The CDR3 loop is CASSQDTGGKFGYTF. In DNA, the CDR3 is TGCGCCAGCAGCCAAGATACAGGGGGTAAGTTCGGCTACACCTTC.